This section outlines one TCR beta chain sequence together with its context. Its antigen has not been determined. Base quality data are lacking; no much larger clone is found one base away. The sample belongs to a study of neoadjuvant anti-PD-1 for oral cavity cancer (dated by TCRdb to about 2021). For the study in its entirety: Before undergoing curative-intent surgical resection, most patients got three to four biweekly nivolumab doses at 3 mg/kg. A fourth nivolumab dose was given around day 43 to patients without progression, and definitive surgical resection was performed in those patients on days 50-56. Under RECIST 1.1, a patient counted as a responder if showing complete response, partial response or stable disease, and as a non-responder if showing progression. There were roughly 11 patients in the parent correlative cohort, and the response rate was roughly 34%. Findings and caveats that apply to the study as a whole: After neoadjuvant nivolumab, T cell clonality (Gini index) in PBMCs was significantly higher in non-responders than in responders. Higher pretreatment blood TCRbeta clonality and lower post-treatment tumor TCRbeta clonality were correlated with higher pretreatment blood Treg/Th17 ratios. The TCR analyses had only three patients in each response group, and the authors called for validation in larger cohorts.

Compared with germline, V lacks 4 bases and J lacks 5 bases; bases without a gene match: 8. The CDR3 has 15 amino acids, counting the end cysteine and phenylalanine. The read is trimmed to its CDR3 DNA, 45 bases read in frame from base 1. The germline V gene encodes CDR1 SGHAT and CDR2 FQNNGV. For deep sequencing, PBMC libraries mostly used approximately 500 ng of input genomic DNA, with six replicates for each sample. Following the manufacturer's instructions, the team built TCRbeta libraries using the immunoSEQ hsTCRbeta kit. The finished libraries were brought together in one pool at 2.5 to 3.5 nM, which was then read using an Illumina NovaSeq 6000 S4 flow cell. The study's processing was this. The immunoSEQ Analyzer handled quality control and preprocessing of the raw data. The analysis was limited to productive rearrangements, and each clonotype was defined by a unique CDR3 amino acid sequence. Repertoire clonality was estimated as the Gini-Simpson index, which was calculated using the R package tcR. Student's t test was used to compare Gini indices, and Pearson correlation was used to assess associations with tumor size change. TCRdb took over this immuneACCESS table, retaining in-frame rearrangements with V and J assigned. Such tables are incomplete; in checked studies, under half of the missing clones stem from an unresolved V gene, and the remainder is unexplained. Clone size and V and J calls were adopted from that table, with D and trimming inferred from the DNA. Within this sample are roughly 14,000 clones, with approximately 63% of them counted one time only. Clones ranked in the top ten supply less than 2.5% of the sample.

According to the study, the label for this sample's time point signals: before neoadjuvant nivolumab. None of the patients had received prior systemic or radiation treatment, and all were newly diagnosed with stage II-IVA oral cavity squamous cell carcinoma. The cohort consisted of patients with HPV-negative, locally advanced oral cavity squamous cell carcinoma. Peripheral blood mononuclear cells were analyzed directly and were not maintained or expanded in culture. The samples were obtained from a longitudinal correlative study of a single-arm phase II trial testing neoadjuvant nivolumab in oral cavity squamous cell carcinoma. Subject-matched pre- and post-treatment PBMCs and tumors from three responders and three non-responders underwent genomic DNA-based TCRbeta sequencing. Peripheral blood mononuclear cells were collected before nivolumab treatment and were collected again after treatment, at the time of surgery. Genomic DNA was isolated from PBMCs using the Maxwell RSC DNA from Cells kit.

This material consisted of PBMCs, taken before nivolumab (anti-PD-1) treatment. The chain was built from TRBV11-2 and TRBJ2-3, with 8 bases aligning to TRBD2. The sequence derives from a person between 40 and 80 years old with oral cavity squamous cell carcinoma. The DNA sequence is TGTGCCAGCAGCTCCCCCACTAGCGGACTAGATACGCAGTATTTT. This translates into CASSSPTSGLDTQYF.